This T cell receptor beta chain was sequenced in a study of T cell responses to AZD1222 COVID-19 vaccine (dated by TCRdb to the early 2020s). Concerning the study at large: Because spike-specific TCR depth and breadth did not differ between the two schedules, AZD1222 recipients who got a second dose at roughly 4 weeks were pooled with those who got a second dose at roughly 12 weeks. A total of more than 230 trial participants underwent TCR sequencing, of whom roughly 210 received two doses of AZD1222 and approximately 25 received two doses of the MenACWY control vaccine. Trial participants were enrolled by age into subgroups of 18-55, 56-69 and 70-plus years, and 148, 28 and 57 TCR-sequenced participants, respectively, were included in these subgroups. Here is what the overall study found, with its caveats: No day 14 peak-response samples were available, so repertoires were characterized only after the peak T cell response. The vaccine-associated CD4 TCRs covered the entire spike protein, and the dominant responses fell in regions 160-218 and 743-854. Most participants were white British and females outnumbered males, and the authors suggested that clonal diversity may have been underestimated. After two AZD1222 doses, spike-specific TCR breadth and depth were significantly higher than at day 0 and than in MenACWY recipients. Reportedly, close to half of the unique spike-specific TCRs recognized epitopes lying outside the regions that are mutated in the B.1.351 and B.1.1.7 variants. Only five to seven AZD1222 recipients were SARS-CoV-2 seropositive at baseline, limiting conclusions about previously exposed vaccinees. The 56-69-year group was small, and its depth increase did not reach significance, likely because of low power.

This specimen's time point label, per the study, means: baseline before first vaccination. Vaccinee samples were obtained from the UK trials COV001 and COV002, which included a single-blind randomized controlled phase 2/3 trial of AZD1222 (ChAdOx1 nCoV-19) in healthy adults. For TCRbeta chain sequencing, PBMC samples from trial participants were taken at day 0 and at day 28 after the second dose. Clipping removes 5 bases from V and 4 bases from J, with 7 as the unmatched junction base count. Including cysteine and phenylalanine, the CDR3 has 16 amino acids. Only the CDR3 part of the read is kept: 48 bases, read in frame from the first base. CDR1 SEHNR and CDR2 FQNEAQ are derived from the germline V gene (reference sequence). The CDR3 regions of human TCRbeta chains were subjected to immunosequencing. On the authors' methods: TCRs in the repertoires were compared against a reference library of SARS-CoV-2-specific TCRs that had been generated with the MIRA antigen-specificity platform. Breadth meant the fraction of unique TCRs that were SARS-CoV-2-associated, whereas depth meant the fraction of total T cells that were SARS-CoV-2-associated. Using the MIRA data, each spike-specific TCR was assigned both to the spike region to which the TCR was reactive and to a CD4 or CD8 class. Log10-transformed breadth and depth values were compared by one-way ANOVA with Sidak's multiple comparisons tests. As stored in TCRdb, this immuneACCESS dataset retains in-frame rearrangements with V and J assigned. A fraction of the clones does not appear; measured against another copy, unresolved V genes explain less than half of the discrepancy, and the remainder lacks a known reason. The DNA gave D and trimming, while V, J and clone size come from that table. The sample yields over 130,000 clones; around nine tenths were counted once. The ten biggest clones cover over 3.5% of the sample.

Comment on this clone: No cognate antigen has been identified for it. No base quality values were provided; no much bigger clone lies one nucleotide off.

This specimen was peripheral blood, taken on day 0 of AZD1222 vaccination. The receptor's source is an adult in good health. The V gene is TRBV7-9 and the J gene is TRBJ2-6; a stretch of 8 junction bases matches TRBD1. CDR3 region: CASSPSTGAGANVLTF. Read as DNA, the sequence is TGTGCCAGCAGCCCGTCGACAGGGGCCGGGGCCAACGTCCTGACTTTC.